This entry lists 14 T cell receptor beta chains sequenced from one sample in a study of blood T cell repertoires in COVID-19. Sequencing used immunoSEQ multiplex PCR; TCRdb keeps in-frame clones, though not all of them. The sample contains roughly 14,000 clones, 80% of which appear only once. Sequenced input: peripheral blood. These receptor sequences come from a human donor in a cohort sampled during active COVID-19.

The CDR3, as DNA: TGTGCCAGCAGCCAAGATAGAGGAGGGTTTAACGAGCAGTACTTC. Encoded protein: CASSQDRGGFNEQYF. This chain joins TRBV4-2 and TRBJ2-7; TRBD2 is a possible D gene (6 bases). The CDR3 length is 15 residues. Germline CDR1 reads LGHNA; CDR2 reads YNFKEQ. Trimming shortened V by 0 bases and J by 5 bases, and 14 bases separated the two germline ends.

CDR3 region: CASSERPRVLRNTIYF. The DNA for the CDR3 is TGTGCCAGCAGTGAAAGGCCCAGGGTGCTGCGAAACACCATATATTTT. The rearrangement links TRBV6-1 to TRBJ1-3; TRBD1 is a possible D gene (5 bases). CDR1 MNHNS and CDR2 SASEGT come from the germline V gene. The CDR3 contains 16 residues. The V and J ends lost 2 bases and 5 bases respectively, with 16 bases between them.

The CDR3 DNA is TGTGCCAGTACCTTGGGCCCCCGGACAGGGTCGAACACCGGGGAGCTGTTTTTT. Amino acid sequence: CASTLGPRTGSNTGELFF. V gene TRBV19 combines with J gene TRBJ2-2; TRBD1 aligns across 8 bases. The CDR3 is 18 residues long. J lost 0 bases, V lost 7 bases, and 13 bases had no gene match. The germline CDR1 and CDR2 sequences are LNHDA and SQIVND (reference sequence).

This chain uses TRBV3-1 (or the pseudogene TRBV3-2) with TRBJ2-7; D may be TRBD2 (5 bases). Trimming left V 4 bases short and J 7 bases short, with 20 bases between. The CDR3 extends over 15 amino acids. Germline V gene sequence: CDR1 LGHDT, CDR2 YNNKEL (reference sequence). As DNA, the CDR3 is TGTGCCAGCAGCCTATTTAGGACTGGCCTCTGGGAGCAGTACTTC. Its translation: CASSLFRTGLWEQYF.

This clone was seen a few times. J is TRBJ1-6 and V is TRBV4-2, with TRBD1 as a possible D gene (6 bases). The CDR3 runs 15 residues. CDR1 is LGHNA, CDR2 YNFKEQ, per germline. Trimming took off 4 bases at V and 8 bases at J, with 15 bases between the two ends. The CDR3 spells CASSPGVTGDSPLHF. The CDR3 DNA is TGTGCCAGCAGCCCCGGTGTGACAGGAGATTCACCCCTCCACTTT.

V gene TRBV4-3 combines with J gene TRBJ2-7; TRBD2 matches 9 bases. V trimming: 4 bases; J trimming: 0 bases; junction bases outside the gene matches: 7. This CDR3 has 16 residues. Germline V gene data show CDR1 as LGHNA and CDR2 as YSLEER. In nucleotides, the CDR3 is TGCGCCAGCAGCCCTTCCAATAGCGGGGGCTCCTACGAGCAGTACTTC. Its translation is CASSPSNSGGSYEQYF.

The chain couples TRBV27 to TRBJ2-7; no reliable D call. Germline-derived CDR1 and CDR2 are MNHEY and SMNVEV (reference sequence). Trimming stripped 5 bases from V and 0 bases from J, with 11 bases between. This CDR3 region has 14 residues. The CDR3 bases are TGTGCCAGCAGTCCCGACTCGGGCTCCTACGAGCAGTACTTC. Amino acid sequence: CASSPDSGSYEQYF.

This chain links TRBV7-9 with TRBJ2-2; D remains unclear. Germline V gene lookup returns CDR1 SEHNR and CDR2 FQNEAQ (reference sequence). The CDR3 runs 12 residues. The V end was cut by 4 bases, the J end by 3 bases, with 3 bases between. This chain's CDR3 is CASSSYTGELFF. The CDR3 DNA reads TGTGCCAGCAGCTCATACACCGGGGAGCTGTTTTTT.

This chain uses TRBV7-8 with TRBJ2-5; perhaps TRBD2 as D (5 bases). The CDR3 is made up of 16 amino acids. From germline, CDR1 is SGHVS and CDR2 FQNEAQ. V was pared by 0 bases and J by 1 base, with 12 bases between. This CDR3 is CASSLARGQTQETQYF. CDR3 DNA sequence: TGTGCCAGCAGCTTAGCGCGCGGGCAGACCCAAGAGACCCAGTACTTC.

This chain links TRBV4-3 with TRBJ1-1; D is ambiguous. V gave up 1 base and J gave up 1 base, with 4 bases separating them. The germline CDR1 and CDR2 sequences are LGHNA and YSLEER. The CDR3 length is 13 residues. The CDR3 coding sequence is TGCGCCAGCAGCCAAGGGCAGAACACTGAAGCTTTCTTT. This translates into CASSQGQNTEAFF.

The chain links TRBV28 to TRBJ2-3; perhaps TRBD2 as D (6 bases). CDR1 and CDR2 from the germline V gene are MDHEN and SYDVKM. V was trimmed by 3 bases and J by 2 bases, leaving 15 bases between them. This CDR3 is built from 16 residues. CDR3 coding DNA: TGTGCCAGCAGTTTCAGATGGACTACTATCACAGATACGCAGTATTTT. Translated: CASSFRWTTITDTQYF.

V and J are TRBV29-1 and TRBJ2-1, with 7 bases identical to TRBD1. CDR1 and CDR2 (germline): SQVTM, ANQGSEA. The CDR3 totals 13 residues. V lost 7 bases to trimming and J lost 5 bases; unmatched junction nucleotides: 8. The DNA of the CDR3 is TGCAGCGCAACGGGACAGTTAAACAATGAGCAGTTCTTC. Protein sequence: CSATGQLNNEQFF.

This clone appeared a single time. This chain connects TRBV27 to TRBJ2-1, with 7 bases identical to TRBD2. With V trimmed by 7 bases and J by 1 base, 7 bases remained unmatched. The CDR3 loop spans 15 amino acids. The germline V gene has CDR1 MNHEY and CDR2 SMNVEV (reference sequence). The CDR3 is CASTPSGGSYNEQFF. The CDR3 bases are TGTGCCAGCACCCCCTCGGGGGGATCCTACAATGAGCAGTTCTTC.

This clone showed up just once. V usage is TRBV28 and J usage is TRBJ1-2; 8 positions match TRBD1. The CDR3 runs to 15 residues. The V and J ends lost 5 bases and 2 bases, in that order; junction bases with no gene match: 7. The germline V gene encodes CDR1 MDHEN and CDR2 SYDVKM. CDR3: CASSRSGGWNYGYTF. In DNA, the CDR3 is TGTGCCAGCAGTCGATCAGGGGGCTGGAACTATGGCTACACCTTC.